This T cell receptor (beta chain) was documented in a study of post-analysis software for immune sequencing data. This CDR3 has 15 amino acids. CDR1 and CDR2 from the germline V gene are SGHAT and FQNNGV. J lost 7 bases, V lost 0 bases, and 5 bases had no gene match. Study outcomes and limitations: Patients showed TRBV5-6, TRBV5-1 and TRBV20-1 among five TRBV segments more frequent than in controls. Relative to controls, patients with multiple sclerosis showed significantly lower normalized Chao1 diversity. Samples prepared in the same batch strongly co-clustered by F measure.

This clonotype was counted a single time. Antigen specificity is unknown. Unique molecular identifiers were carried by the TCR beta cDNA libraries. TCRdb processed the PCR reads anew with MiXCR; each CDR3 protein has one entry. The table shows roughly 800,000 distinct CDR3 sequences, with approximately 30% occurring only once. The chain employs TRBV11-2 and TRBJ2-1, with 8 bases matching TRBD1. The source is a girl between 10 and 17 years old with multiple sclerosis. The sample taken for sequencing was blood. The CDR3 sequence: CASSLDRGRANEQFF. The DNA of the CDR3 is TGTGCCAGCAGCTTAGACAGGGGGCGAGCGAATGAGCAGTTCTTC.